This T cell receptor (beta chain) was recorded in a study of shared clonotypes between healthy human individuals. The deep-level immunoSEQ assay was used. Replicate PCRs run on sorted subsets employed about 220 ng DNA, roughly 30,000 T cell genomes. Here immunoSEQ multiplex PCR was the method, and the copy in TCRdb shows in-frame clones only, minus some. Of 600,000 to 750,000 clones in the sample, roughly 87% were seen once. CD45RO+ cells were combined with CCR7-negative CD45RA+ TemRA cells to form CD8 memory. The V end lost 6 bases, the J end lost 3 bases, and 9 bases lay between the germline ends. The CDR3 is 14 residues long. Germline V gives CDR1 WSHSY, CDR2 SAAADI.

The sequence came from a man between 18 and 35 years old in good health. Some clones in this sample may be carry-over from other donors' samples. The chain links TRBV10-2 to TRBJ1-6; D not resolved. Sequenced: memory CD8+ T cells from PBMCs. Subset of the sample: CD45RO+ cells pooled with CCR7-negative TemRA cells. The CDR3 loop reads CASSARYYNSPLHF. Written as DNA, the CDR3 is TGCGCCAGCAGCGCCAGATACTATAATTCACCCCTCCACTTT.